A single sample gave rise to the 20 T cell receptor beta chains below, sequenced in a study of blood T cell repertoires in COVID-19. Using immunoSEQ multiplex PCR, the repertoire was profiled, and TCRdb retains in-frame clones only, with some absent. The sample consists of 250,000 to 300,000 clones, under 90% of them appearing once. The sample consisted of PBMCs or T cells enriched from blood (not recorded which). These receptors originate from a man in his thirties or forties with acute COVID-19.

This clone was counted between two and nine times. The chain has TRBV5-1 and TRBJ1-1; D is unresolved. Germline lookup yields CDR1 SGHRS and CDR2 YFSETQ. With 0 bases removed from V and 4 bases from J, the gap between germline ends came to 16 bases. The CDR3 length is 16 residues. CDR3 in DNA: TGCGCCAGCAGCTTGGCGTCGTCAGGCGTGTCCACTGAAGCTTTCTTT. This sequence encodes CASSLASSGVSTEAFF.

The chain is built from TRBV5-6 and TRBJ2-1; the match to TRBD2 covers 7 bases. Germline assignment: CDR1 SGHDT and CDR2 YYEEEE. The trim removed 2 bases at V and 4 bases at J, leaving 9 bases unmatched. CDR3 length: 16 residues. CDR3 sequence (DNA): TGTGCCAGCAGCTTTACCCGTCGGGACTATTACAATGAGCAGTTCTTC. The encoded protein is CASSFTRRDYYNEQFF.

Written as DNA, the CDR3 is TGTGCCAGCAGTGAATCTCGGGGGGGCCTAGATACGCAGTATTTT. Protein: CASSESRGGLDTQYF. This sequence joins TRBV6-1 and TRBJ2-3, with 8 positions matching TRBD2. V gave up 2 bases and J gave up 5 bases; unmatched junction bases: 6. The CDR3 is made up of 15 amino acids. Germline V gene data show CDR1 as MNHNS and CDR2 as SASEGT.

The chain combines TRBV7-9 with TRBJ1-1; D ambiguous. Per the germline V gene, CDR1 is SEHNR and CDR2 is FQNEAQ (reference sequence). The CDR3 has 11 amino acids. V dropped 5 bases and J dropped 9 bases, with 10 bases sitting between them. This chain's CDR3 is CASSRERKAFF. The CDR3 bases are TGTGCCAGCAGCAGAGAAAGAAAAGCTTTCTTT.

CDR3 DNA sequence: TGTGCCAGCTCACCACCGAGGACTAGCGGGAGTGAACAAGAGACCCAGTACTTC. This translates into CASSPPRTSGSEQETQYF. The rearrangement uses TRBV18 and TRBJ2-5, with 13 bases identical to TRBD2. V trimming: 0 bases; J trimming: 2 bases; junction bases outside the gene matches: 6. The germline gives CDR1 KGHSH, CDR2 LQKENI. This CDR3 has 18 residues. Using reference TRBV18 and TRBJ2-5 for the parts outside the CDR3, the full variable domain is NAGVMQNPRHLVRRRGQEARLRCSPMKGHSHVYWYRQLPEEGLKFMVYLQKENIIDESGMPKERFSAEFPKEGPSILRIQQVVRGDSAAYFCASSPPRTSGSEQETQYFGPGTRLLVL.

The chain carries TRBV28 and TRBJ2-5, with 9 bases fitting TRBD1. The CDR3 consists of 14 residues. Germline V gene data show CDR1 as MDHEN and CDR2 as SYDVKM. J was trimmed by 3 bases and V by 6 bases; bases with no gene match: 5. CDR3 sequence reads: CASRMTGGEETQYF. The CDR3 nucleotides read TGTGCCAGCAGGATGACAGGGGGAGAAGAGACCCAGTACTTC.

The chain recombines TRBV3-1 (or the pseudogene TRBV3-2) with TRBJ2-5; D not resolved. Per the germline V gene, CDR1 is LGHDT and CDR2 is YNNKEL (reference sequence). V lost 0 bases, J lost 0 bases, and 8 bases lay in between. The CDR3 loop spans 15 amino acids. The CDR3 DNA follows: TGTGCCAGCAGCCAAGATCCAACTCACCAAGAGACCCAGTACTTC. It specifies CASSQDPTHQETQYF.

This chain uses TRBV9 with TRBJ1-2; D not resolved. The CDR3 has 13 residues. The ends were cut back, 4 bases at V and 6 bases at J, with 13 bases in the middle. Germline assignment: CDR1 SGDLS and CDR2 YYNGEE. The CDR3 DNA sequence: TGTGCCAGCAGCCCCCGACCCCTAGATGGCTACACCTTC. This encodes CASSPRPLDGYTF.

Of note for this clone: An end of the junction does not agree with germline; a read error may underlie this. The chain combines TRBV14 with TRBJ1-2; 7 positions agree with TRBD1. Germline V CDR1 and CDR2: SGHDN, FVKESK. This CDR3 is built from 13 residues. The CDR3 coding sequence is TGTGCCAGCAGTCAAGGGACAGCCTATGGCTACACCTTC. Its translation is CASSQGTAYGYTF. Together with reference TRBV14 and TRBJ1-2, the CDR3 gives the full variable domain: EAGVTQFPSHSVIEKGQTVTLRCDPISGHDNLYWYRRVMGKEIKFLLHFVKESKQDESGMPNNRFLAERTGGTYSTLKVQPAELEDSGVYFCASSQGTAYGYTFGSGTRLTVV.

The chain joins TRBV25-1 to TRBJ1-4; D may be TRBD1 (5 bases). Germline V CDR1 and CDR2: MGHDK, SYGVNS. The CDR3 is 17 amino acids. The germline V and J ends were trimmed by 1 base and 2 bases, with 14 bases remaining between them. The CDR3 is CASSESPGIATNEKLFF. The CDR3 nucleotides are TGTGCCAGCAGTGAATCACCAGGGATTGCCACTAATGAAAAACTGTTTTTT.

The CDR3 region is CASSFPTLAGLTYEQYV. The CDR3 DNA reads TGTGCCAGCAGCTTCCCCACTCTAGCGGGACTAACCTACGAGCAGTACGTC. The chain couples TRBV5-4 to TRBJ2-7; 9 bases match TRBD2. The trim removed 2 bases at V and 2 bases at J, leaving 11 bases unmatched. CDR1 is SGHNT, CDR2 YYREEE, per germline (reference sequence). This CDR3 is built from 17 residues.

The chain has TRBV25-1 and TRBJ1-5, with D tentatively TRBD1 (5 bases). CDR3 size: 16 residues. Germline V gene lookup returns CDR1 MGHDK and CDR2 SYGVNS. The V gene lost 2 bases and the J gene lost 7 bases, with 18 bases spanning the gap. The CDR3 region has the DNA TGTGCCAGCAGTGAAGCTTTGTCGGGGGTAAAGCAGCCCCAGCATTTT. It specifies CASSEALSGVKQPQHF.

V usage is TRBV6-5 and J usage is TRBJ2-7; D perhaps matches TRBD1 (5 bases). The CDR3 has 14 amino acids. The V end was cut by 4 bases, the J end by 6 bases, with 16 bases between. CDR1 MNHEY and CDR2 SVGAGI come from the germline V gene. CDR3 bases: TGTGCCAGCAGTTCGAGAACAGGAGTAGGCGAGCAGTACGTC. Translating gives CASSSRTGVGEQYV.

The V call is TRBV28, the J call TRBJ1-2; D gene uncertain. V lost 2 bases to trimming and J lost 1 base, with 8 bases between them. The CDR3 covers 14 residues. Germline V gives CDR1 MDHEN, CDR2 SYDVKM. The CDR3 nucleotides are TGTGCCAGCAGTTTAATCCGGTTTAACTATGGCTACACCTTC. Its protein product is CASSLIRFNYGYTF.

The chain has TRBV19 and TRBJ2-3, with 11 nucleotides matching TRBD2. The germline CDR1 and CDR2 sequences are LNHDA and SQIVND (reference sequence). Trimming cost V 5 bases and J 2 bases; bases outside gene matches: 6. The CDR3 is made up of 16 amino acids. The CDR3 region has the DNA TGTGCCAGTAGTCATCTAGCGGGGGGCAACACAGATACGCAGTATTTT. Encoded protein: CASSHLAGGNTDTQYF.

This clone has just a few counts. The chain recombines TRBV7-8 with TRBJ1-2, with D perhaps matching TRBD1 (6 bases). CDR1 and CDR2 from the germline V gene are SGHVS and FQNEAQ. The V end lost 5 bases, the J end lost 5 bases, and 12 bases lay between the germline ends. The CDR3 is made up of 13 amino acids. The CDR3 here is CASSSRTVYGYTF. The CDR3 DNA sequence: TGTGCCAGCAGCAGTAGGACAGTGTATGGCTACACCTTC.

The chain is built from TRBV3-1 (or the pseudogene TRBV3-2) and TRBJ1-1; D might be TRBD1 (6 bases). The CDR3 is made up of 17 amino acids. The V end was cut by 1 base, the J end by 0 bases, with 15 bases between. The germline V gene has CDR1 LGHDT and CDR2 YNNKEL (reference sequence). CDR3 amino acids: CASSQVAGQTLNTEAFF. The CDR3 DNA reads as TGTGCCAGCAGCCAAGTCGCCGGACAGACATTGAACACTGAAGCTTTCTTT.

The chain recombines TRBV10-3 with TRBJ2-1, with 7 bases identical to TRBD2. This CDR3 is 17 amino acids long. Trimming at V came to 0 bases and at J to 3 bases, leaving 8 bases not matched to a gene. The germline V gene encodes CDR1 ENHRY and CDR2 SYGVKD. The CDR3 protein is CAISESDLAALYNEQFF. CDR3 DNA: TGTGCCATCAGTGAGTCGGACCTAGCGGCCCTCTACAATGAGCAGTTCTTC.

The V and J genes are TRBV11-2 and TRBJ1-1; unclear D gene. The germline V gene has CDR1 SGHAT and CDR2 FQNNGV. Trimming shortened V by 5 bases and J by 1 base, and 17 bases separated the two germline ends. The length of the CDR3 is 16 residues. CDR3 sequence reads: CASSSNFGVENTEAFF. DNA for the CDR3: TGTGCCAGCAGCAGTAATTTCGGAGTCGAGAACACTGAAGCTTTCTTT.

V gene TRBV5-4 combines with J gene TRBJ2-1; the D gene is possibly TRBD2 (5 bases). The CDR3 covers 16 residues. Germline lookup yields CDR1 SGHNT and CDR2 YYREEE (reference sequence). The V and J ends lost 0 bases and 1 base respectively, with 11 bases between them. CDR3 nucleotide sequence: TGTGCCAGCAGCTTGGCCCGGGGAGTTTCCTACAATGAGCAGTTCTTC. Amino acids: CASSLARGVSYNEQFF.